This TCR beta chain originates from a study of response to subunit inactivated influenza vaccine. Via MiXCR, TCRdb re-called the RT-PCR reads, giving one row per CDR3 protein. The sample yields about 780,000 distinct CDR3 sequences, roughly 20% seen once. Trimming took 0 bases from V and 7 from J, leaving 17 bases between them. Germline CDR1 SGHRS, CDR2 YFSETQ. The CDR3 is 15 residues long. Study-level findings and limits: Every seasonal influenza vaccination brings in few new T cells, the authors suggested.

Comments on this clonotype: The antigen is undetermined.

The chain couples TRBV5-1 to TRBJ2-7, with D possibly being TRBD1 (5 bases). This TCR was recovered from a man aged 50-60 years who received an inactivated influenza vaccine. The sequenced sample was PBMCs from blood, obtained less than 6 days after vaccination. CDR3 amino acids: CASSLAGQGTREQYF. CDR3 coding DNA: TGCGCCAGCAGCTTGGCCGGGCAGGGTACCCGGGAGCAGTACTTC.